The rows below give T cell receptor beta chains drawn from one sample of a study of shared clonotypes between healthy human individuals. TCRdb's table, derived via immunoSEQ multiplex PCR, lists solely in-frame clones and lacks some. Of about 120,000 clones in the sample, approximately 70% were seen once. The sample consisted of memory CD8+ T cells sorted from blood. Source of these receptors: a woman aged 25-40 years in good health. Both conserved end residues are part of each CDR3. The D gene is left open where the match is weak. A row's size may be missing; if present it is once, few, many or a size class.

d_gene,j_gene,abundance,v_gene,len,CDR3nt,CDR3aa
.,TRBJ2-7,.,TRBV7-8,14,TGTGCCAGCAGCTTAGCAGGTGGGGCGGCCGAGCAGTACTTC,CASSLAGGAAEQYF
.,TRBJ2-1,.,TRBV19,15,TGTGCCAGTAGTATAGAGATAGCAGTCTACAATGAGCAGTTCTTC,CASSIEIAVYNEQFF
.,TRBJ1-5,.,TRBV25-1,14,TGTGCCAGCAGTGATGGGGATAGCAATCAGCCCCAGCATTTT,CASSDGDSNQPQHF
.,TRBJ2-6,.,TRBV10-3,18,TGTGCCATCAGTGAGTCGACGTACTGGTACTCTGGGGCCAACGTCCTGACTTTC,CAISESTYWYSGANVLTF
TRBD2,TRBJ2-3,.,TRBV15,16,TGTGCCACCAGCGGAGAGGTCCGCGGGAGTACAGATACGCAGTATTTT,CATSGEVRGSTDTQYF
.,TRBJ2-1,.,TRBV27,16,TGTGCCAGCAGTTTCCGTCTAGGGGGAGGGCCCTATGAGCAGTTCTTC,CASSFRLGGGPYEQFF
.,TRBJ1-1,few,TRBV29-1,14,TGCAGCGTTGAAGTAGGAGGTAGCGGGACTGAAGCTTTCTTT,CSVEVGGSGTEAFF
.,TRBJ2-1,.,TRBV6-5,15,TGTGCCAGCAGTCTAGACCATAGCTCCTACAATGAGCAGTTCTTC,CASSLDHSSYNEQFF
TRBD1,TRBJ2-7,.,TRBV6-1,16,TGTGCCAGCAGTGAAGCGCACAGGGGGCTATACTACGAGCAGTACTTC,CASSEAHRGLYYEQYF
.,TRBJ2-5,few,TRBV7-9,14,TGTGCCAGCAGCAGCCGGCTACCCCAAGAGACCCAGTACTTC,CASSSRLPQETQYF
.,TRBJ2-6,.,TRBV7-8,14,TGTGCCAGCAACCCACAAAGTCGGGCCAACGTCCTGACTTTC,CASNPQSRANVLTF
.,TRBJ1-4,.,TRBV2,15,TGTGCCAGCAGCGGGACCAGAGCGACTAATGAAAAACTGTTTTTT,CASSGTRATNEKLFF
.,TRBJ2-7,.,TRBV6-1,15,TGTGCCAGCAGCGAGACGGCAGGGTGGTTCTACGAGCAGTACTTC,CASSETAGWFYEQYF
.,TRBJ2-7,few,TRBV5-6,15,TGTGCCAGCAGCTCCGGGACCGAGGAGCCCTCCGAGCAGTACTTC,CASSSGTEEPSEQYF
TRBD2,TRBJ2-7,.,TRBV25-1,16,TGTGCCAGCAGTGAACGATCGGGGGGAGGGATCGACGAGCAGTACTTC,CASSERSGGGIDEQYF
.,TRBJ2-7,.,TRBV28,11,TGTGCCAGCAGCGAGGGCTACGAGCAGTACTTC,CASSEGYEQYF
.,TRBJ1-1,.,TRBV13,17,TGTGCCAGCAGCTCCACCCTCCGGTTTTCTATGAACACTGAAGCTTTCTTT,CASSSTLRFSMNTEAFF
.,TRBJ2-1,.,TRBV27,14,TGTGCCAGCGCCGTGGGGGATCCCTACAATGAGCAGTTCTTC,CASAVGDPYNEQFF
TRBD1,TRBJ1-5,.,TRBV2,13,TGTGCCAGCTCAGACAGGGAGAATCAGCCCCAGCATTTT,CASSDRENQPQHF
.,TRBJ1-1,few,TRBV4-2,13,TGTGCCAGCAGCCAAGTTCTCGGTACTGAAGCTTTCTTT,CASSQVLGTEAFF
TRBD2,TRBJ2-7,once,TRBV5-4,16,TGTGCCAGCAGCCACTATACCCAGCGGGGGACCTACGAGCAGTACTTC,CASSHYTQRGTYEQYF
.,TRBJ2-1,.,TRBV6-5,12,TGTGCCAGCAGTTACTCAGGGGGGCCGCAGTTCTTC,CASSYSGGPQFF
.,TRBJ2-3,many,TRBV6-4,13,TGTGCCAGCAGTGACTCGACCACAGATACGCAGTATTTT,CASSDSTTDTQYF
.,TRBJ2-7,many,TRBV10-2,14,TGCGCCAGCAGTGAGTCGACACCCGGCTACGAGCAGTACTTC,CASSESTPGYEQYF
TRBD1,TRBJ1-2,.,TRBV5-1,17,TGCGCCAGCAGCCGCACAGCCGGGACAGTCGAAACCTATGGCTACACCTTC,CASSRTAGTVETYGYTF